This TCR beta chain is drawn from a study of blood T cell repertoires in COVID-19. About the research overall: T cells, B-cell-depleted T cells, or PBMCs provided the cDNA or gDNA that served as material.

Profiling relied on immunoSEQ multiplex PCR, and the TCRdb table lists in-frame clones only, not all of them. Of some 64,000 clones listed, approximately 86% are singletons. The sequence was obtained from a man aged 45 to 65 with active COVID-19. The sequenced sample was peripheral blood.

In nucleotides, the CDR3 is TGTGCCACCAGTGATCCGACAGGGCGGTCCGATACGCAGTATTTT. Translation gives CATSDPTGRSDTQYF. The J gene is TRBJ2-3, the V gene TRBV24-1, with 7 nucleotides matching TRBD1. The CDR3 consists of 15 residues. The V gene end was trimmed by 3 bases and the J gene end by 6 bases; junction bases not matched to a gene: 8. Germline V gene data show CDR1 as KGHDR and CDR2 as SFDVKD.